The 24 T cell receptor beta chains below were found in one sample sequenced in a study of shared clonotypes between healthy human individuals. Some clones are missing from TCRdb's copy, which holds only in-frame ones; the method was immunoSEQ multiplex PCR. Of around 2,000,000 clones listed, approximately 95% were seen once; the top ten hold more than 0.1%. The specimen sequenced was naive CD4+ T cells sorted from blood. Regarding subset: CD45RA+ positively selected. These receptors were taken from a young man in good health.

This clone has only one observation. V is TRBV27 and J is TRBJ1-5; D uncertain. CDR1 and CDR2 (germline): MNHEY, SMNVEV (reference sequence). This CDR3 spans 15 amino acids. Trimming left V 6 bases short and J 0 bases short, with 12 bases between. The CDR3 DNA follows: TGTGCCAGCAGCCCCAAGAGTAATAGCAATCAGCCCCAGCATTTT. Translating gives CASSPKSNSNQPQHF.

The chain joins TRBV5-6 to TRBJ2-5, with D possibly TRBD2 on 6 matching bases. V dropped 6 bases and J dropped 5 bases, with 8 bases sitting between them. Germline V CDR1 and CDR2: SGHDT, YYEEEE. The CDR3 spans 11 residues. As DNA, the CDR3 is TGTGCCAGCACCAGCGGGGAGACCCAGTACTTC. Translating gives CASTSGETQYF.

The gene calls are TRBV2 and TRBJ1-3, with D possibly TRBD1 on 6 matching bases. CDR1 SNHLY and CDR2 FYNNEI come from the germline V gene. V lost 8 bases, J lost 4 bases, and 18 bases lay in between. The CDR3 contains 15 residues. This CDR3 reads CASGRTQGTGNTIYF. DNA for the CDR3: TGTGCCAGCGGCCGAACTCAGGGGACCGGAAACACCATATATTTT.

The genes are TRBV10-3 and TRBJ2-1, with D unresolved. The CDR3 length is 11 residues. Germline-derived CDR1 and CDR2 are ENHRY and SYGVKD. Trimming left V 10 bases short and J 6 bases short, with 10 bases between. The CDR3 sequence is CATLILNEQFF. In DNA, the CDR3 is TGTGCCACCCTGATCCTCAATGAGCAGTTCTTC.

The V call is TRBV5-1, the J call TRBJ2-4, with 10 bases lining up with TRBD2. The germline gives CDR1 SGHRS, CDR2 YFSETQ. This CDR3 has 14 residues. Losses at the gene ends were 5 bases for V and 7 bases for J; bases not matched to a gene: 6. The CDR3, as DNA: TGCGCCAGCAGAAAACTAGCGGGAAGCAACATTCAGTACTTC. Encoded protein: CASRKLAGSNIQYF.

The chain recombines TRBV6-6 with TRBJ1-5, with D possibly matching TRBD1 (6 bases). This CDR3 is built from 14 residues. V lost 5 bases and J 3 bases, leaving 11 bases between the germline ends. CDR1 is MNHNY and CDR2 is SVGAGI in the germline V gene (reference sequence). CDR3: CASSQDRFNQPQHF. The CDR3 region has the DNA TGTGCCAGCAGTCAAGACAGGTTCAATCAGCCCCAGCATTTT.

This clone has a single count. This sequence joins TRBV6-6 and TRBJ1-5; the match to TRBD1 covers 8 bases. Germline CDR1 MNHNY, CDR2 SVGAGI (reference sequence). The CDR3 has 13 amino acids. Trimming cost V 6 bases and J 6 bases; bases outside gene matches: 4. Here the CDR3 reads CASRPRGLQPQHF. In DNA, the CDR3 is TGTGCCAGCAGACCCAGGGGGCTTCAGCCCCAGCATTTT.

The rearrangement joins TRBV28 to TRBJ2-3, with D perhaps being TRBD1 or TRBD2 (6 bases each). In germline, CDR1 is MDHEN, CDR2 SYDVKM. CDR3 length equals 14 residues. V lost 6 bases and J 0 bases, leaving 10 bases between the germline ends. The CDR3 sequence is CASRGGQSTDTQYF. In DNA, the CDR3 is TGTGCCAGCAGGGGGGGCCAAAGCACAGATACGCAGTATTTT.

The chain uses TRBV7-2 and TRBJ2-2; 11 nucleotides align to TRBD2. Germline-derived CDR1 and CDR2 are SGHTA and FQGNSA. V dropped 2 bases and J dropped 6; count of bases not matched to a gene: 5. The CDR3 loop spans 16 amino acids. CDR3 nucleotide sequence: TGTGCCAGCAGCTTAAGTGCTAGCGGGAGGCCCGGGGAGCTGTTTTTT. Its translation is CASSLSASGRPGELFF.

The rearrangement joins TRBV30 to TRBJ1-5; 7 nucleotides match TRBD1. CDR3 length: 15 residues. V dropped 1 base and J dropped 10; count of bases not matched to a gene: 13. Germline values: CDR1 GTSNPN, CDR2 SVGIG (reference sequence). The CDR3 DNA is TGTGCCTGGAGTGAGAGACATGGGACAGTCCAACCCCAGCATTTT. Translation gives CAWSERHGTVQPQHF.

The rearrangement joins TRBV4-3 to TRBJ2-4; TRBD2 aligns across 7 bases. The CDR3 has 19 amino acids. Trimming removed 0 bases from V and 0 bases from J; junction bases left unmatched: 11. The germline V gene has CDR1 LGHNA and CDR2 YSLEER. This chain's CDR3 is CASSQDMGGSDIAKNIQYF. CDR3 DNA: TGCGCCAGCAGCCAAGACATGGGCGGGAGTGATATAGCCAAAAACATTCAGTACTTC.

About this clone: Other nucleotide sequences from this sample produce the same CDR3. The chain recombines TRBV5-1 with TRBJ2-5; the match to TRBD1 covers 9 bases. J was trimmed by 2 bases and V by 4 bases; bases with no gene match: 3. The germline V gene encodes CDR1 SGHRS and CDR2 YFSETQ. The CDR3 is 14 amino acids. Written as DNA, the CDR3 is TGCGCCAGCAGCCCGGACAGGGGTCAAGAGACCCAGTACTTC. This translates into CASSPDRGQETQYF.

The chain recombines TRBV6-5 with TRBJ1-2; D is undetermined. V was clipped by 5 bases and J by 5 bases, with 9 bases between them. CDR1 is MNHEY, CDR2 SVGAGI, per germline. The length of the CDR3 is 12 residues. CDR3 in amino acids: CASSKSPYGYTF. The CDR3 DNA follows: TGTGCCAGCAGTAAATCGCCGTATGGCTACACCTTC.

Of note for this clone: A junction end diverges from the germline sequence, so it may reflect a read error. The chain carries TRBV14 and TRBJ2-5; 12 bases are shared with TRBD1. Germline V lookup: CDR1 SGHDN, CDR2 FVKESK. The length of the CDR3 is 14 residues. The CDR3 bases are TGTGCCAGCAGTAGGAGTCCCGGGACAGGGGGCCCGGACTTC. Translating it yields CASSRSPGTGGPDF.

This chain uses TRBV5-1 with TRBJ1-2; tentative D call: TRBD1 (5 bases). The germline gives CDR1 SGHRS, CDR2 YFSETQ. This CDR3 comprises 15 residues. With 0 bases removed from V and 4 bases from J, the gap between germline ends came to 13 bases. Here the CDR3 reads CASSLEGRGSYGYTF. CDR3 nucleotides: TGCGCCAGCAGCTTGGAAGGCCGGGGGAGCTATGGCTACACCTTC. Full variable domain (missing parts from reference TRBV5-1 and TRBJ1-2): KAGVTQTPRYLIKTRGQQVTLSCSPISGHRSVSWYQQTPGQGLQFLFEYFSETQRNKGNFPGRFSGRQFSNSRSEMNVSTLELGDSALYLCASSLEGRGSYGYTFGSGTRLTVV.

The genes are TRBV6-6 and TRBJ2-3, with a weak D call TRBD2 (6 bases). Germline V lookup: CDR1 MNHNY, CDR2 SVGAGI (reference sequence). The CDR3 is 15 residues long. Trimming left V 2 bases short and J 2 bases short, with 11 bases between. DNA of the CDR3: TGTGCCAGCAGTTACAGGGAGGCCTACACAGATACGCAGTATTTT. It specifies CASSYREAYTDTQYF.

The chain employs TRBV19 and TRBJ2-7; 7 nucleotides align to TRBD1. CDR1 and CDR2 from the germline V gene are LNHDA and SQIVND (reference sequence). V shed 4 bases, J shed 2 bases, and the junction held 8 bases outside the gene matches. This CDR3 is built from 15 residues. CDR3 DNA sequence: TGTGCCAGTAGTAGTCCGGGACAGACTACCTACGAGCAGTACTTC. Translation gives CASSSPGQTTYEQYF.

The CDR3 loop is CASSKKQGAFAEQYF. As DNA, the CDR3 is TGTGCCAGCAGTAAAAAACAGGGGGCCTTTGCCGAGCAGTACTTC. The rearrangement joins TRBV27 to TRBJ2-7; 9 bases fit TRBD1. In germline, CDR1 is MNHEY, CDR2 SMNVEV (reference sequence). The CDR3 sequence is 15 residues long. Trimming removed 5 bases from V and 6 bases from J; junction bases left unmatched: 11.

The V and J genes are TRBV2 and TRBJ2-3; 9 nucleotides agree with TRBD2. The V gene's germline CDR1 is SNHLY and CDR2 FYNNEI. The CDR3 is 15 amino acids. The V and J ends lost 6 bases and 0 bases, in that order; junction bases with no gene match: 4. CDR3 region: CASRRLAASTDTQYF. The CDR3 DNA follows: TGTGCCAGCAGAAGACTAGCGGCTAGCACAGATACGCAGTATTTT.

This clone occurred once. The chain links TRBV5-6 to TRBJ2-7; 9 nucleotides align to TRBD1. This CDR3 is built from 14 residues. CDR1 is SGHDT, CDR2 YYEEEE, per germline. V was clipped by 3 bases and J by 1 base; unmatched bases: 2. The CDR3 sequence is CASSSDRGSYEQYF. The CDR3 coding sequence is TGTGCCAGCAGCTCGGACAGGGGATCCTACGAGCAGTACTTC. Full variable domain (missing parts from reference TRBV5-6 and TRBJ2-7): DAGVTQSPTHLIKTRGQQVTLRCSPKSGHDTVSWYQQALGQGPQFIFQYYEEEERQRGNFPDRFSGHQFPNYSSELNVNALLLGDSALYLCASSSDRGSYEQYFGPGTRLTVT.

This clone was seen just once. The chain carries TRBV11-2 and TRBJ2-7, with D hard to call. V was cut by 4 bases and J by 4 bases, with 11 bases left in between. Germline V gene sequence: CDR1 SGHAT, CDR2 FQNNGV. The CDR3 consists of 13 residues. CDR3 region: CASSSQVGYEQYF. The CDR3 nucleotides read TGTGCCAGCAGCTCCCAGGTGGGGTACGAGCAGTACTTC.

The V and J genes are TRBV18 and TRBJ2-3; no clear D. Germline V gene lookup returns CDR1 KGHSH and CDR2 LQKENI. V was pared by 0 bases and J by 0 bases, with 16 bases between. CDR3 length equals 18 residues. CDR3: CASSPPTIRLTSTDTQYF. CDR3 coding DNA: TGTGCCAGCTCACCACCGACAATCCGGTTAACTAGCACAGATACGCAGTATTTT.

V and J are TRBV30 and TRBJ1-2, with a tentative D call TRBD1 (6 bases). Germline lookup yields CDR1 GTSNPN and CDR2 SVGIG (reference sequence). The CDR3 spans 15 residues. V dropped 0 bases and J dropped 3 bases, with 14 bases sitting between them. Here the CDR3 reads CAWSVRGGQHYGYTF. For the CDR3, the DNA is TGTGCCTGGAGTGTACGGGGGGGCCAACACTATGGCTACACCTTC. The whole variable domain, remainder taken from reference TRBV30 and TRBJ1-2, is SQTIHQWPATLVQPVGSPLSLECTVEGTSNPNLYWYRQAAGRGLQLLFYSVGIGQISSEVPQNLSASRPQDRQFILSSKKLLLSDSGFYLCAWSVRGGQHYGYTFGSGTRLTVV.

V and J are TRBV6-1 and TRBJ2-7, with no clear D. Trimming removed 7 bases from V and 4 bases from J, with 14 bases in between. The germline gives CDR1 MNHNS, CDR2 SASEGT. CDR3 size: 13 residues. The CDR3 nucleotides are TGTGCCAGCACAAAAGAGGTTTTGTACGAGCAGTACTTC. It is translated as CASTKEVLYEQYF.